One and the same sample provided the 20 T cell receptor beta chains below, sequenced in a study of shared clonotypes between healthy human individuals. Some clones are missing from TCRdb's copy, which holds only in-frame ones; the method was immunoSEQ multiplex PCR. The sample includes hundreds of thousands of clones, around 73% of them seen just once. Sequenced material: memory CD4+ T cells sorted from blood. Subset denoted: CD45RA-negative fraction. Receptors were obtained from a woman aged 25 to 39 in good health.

CDR3 in DNA: TGTGCCAGCAGCCAAGGGGGGCGTCGAGGCTACACCTTC. It encodes CASSQGGRRGYTF. V is TRBV14 and J is TRBJ1-2; D perhaps matches TRBD1 (6 bases). The CDR3 has 13 residues. The germline V and J ends were trimmed by 1 base and 8 bases, with 11 bases remaining between them. Germline V gives CDR1 SGHDN, CDR2 FVKESK. Filled out from reference TRBV14 and TRBJ1-2, the complete variable domain reads EAGVTQFPSHSVIEKGQTVTLRCDPISGHDNLYWYRRVMGKEIKFLLHFVKESKQDESGMPNNRFLAERTGGTYSTLKVQPAELEDSGVYFCASSQGGRRGYTFGSGTRLTVV.

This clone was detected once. CDR3 sequence: CASSFNVPPYEQYF. In DNA, the CDR3 is TGTGCCAGCAGTTTTAACGTACCCCCCTACGAGCAGTACTTC. The chain carries TRBV28 and TRBJ2-7; D uncertain. The CDR3 loop spans 14 amino acids. The ends were cut back, 3 bases at V and 2 bases at J, with 11 bases in the middle. The V gene's germline CDR1 is MDHEN and CDR2 SYDVKM.

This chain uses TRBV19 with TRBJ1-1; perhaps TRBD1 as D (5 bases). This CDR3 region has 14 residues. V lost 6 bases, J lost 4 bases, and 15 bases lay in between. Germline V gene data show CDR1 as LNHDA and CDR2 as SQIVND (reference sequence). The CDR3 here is CASSLSAGGTEAFF. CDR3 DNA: TGTGCCAGTAGCCTATCCGCCGGGGGCACTGAAGCTTTCTTT.

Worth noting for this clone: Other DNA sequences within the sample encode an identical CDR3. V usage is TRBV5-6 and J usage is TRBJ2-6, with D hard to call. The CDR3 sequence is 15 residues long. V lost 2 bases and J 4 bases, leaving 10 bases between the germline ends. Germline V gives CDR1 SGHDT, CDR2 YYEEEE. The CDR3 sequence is CASSLRVSGANVLTF. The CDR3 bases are TGTGCCAGCAGCTTAAGGGTTTCAGGGGCCAACGTCCTGACTTTC.

CDR3 DNA sequence: TGTGCCAGCACCAACAGGGGGCTGAACACTGAAGCTTTCTTT. Its translation: CASTNRGLNTEAFF. The chain recombines TRBV6-5 with TRBJ1-1, with TRBD1 identical over 9 bases. The CDR3 is made up of 14 amino acids. V lost 7 bases and J lost 0; bases outside the gene matches: 3. Germline V gene data show CDR1 as MNHEY and CDR2 as SVGAGI.

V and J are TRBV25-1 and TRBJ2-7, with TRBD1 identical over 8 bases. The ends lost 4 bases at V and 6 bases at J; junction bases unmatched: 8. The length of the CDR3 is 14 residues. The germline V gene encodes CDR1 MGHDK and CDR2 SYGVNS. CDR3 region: CASSVGQGLGEQYF. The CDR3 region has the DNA TGTGCCAGCAGTGTCGGACAGGGTTTGGGCGAGCAGTACTTC.

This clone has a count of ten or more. The CDR3 spells CASSTQGNEQFF. The CDR3 DNA reads TGTGCCAGTAGCACCCAGGGCAATGAGCAGTTCTTC. This chain links TRBV19 with TRBJ2-1; the D gene is possibly TRBD1 (5 bases). V was pared by 6 bases and J by 6 bases, with 9 bases between. Germline CDR1 and CDR2: LNHDA and SQIVND (reference sequence). CDR3 size: 12 residues.

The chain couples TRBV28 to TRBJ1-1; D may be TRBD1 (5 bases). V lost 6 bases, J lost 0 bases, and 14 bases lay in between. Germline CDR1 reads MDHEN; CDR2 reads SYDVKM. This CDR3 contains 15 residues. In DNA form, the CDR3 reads TGTGCCAGCAGCCGCAGACAGCCTATGAACACTGAAGCTTTCTTT. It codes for CASSRRQPMNTEAFF. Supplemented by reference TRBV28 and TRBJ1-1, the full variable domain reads DVKVTQSSRYLVKRTGEKVFLECVQDMDHENMFWYRQDPGLGLRLIYFSYDVKMKEKGDIPEGYSVSREKKERFSLILESASTNQTSMYLCASSRRQPMNTEAFFGQGTRLTVV.

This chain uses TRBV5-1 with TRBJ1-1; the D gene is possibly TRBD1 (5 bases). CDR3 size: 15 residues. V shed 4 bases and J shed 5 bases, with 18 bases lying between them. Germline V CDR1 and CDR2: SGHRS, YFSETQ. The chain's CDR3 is CASSTPTGGVTEAFF. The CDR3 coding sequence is TGCGCCAGCAGCACACCCACTGGGGGAGTAACTGAAGCTTTCTTT.

In DNA form, the CDR3 reads TGCAGCGTCTCTTGGGGCGTGGATAGGGAGCAGTTCTTC. Translated: CSVSWGVDREQFF. The chain has TRBV29-1 and TRBJ2-1; D might be TRBD1 (5 bases). Trimming cost V 6 bases and J 10 bases, with 19 bases left between them. The CDR3 contains 13 residues. Germline values: CDR1 SQVTM, CDR2 ANQGSEA.

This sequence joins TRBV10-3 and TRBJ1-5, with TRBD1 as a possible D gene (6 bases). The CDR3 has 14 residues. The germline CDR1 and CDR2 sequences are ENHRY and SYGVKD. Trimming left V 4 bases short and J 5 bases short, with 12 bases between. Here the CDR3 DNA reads TGTGCCATCAGTGCAGAACAGGGCCATCAGCCCCAGCATTTT. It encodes CAISAEQGHQPQHF.

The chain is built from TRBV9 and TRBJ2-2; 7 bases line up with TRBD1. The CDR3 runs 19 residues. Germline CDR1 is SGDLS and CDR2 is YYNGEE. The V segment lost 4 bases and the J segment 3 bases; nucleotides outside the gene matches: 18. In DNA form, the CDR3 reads TGTGCCAGCAGCCAAAACACCGTACAGGGGTCATTGGACACCGGGGAGCTGTTTTTT. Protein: CASSQNTVQGSLDTGELFF.

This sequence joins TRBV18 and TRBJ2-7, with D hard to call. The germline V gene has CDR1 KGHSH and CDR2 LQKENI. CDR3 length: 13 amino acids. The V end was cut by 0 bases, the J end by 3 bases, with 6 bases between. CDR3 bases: TGTGCCAGCTCACCACCGAGTGACTACGAGCAGTACTTC. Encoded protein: CASSPPSDYEQYF.

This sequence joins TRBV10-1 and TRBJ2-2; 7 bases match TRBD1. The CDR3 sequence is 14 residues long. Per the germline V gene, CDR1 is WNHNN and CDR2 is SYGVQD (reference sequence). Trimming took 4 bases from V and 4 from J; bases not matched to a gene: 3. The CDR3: CASSGQGVTGELFF. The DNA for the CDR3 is TGCGCCAGCAGTGGGCAGGGGGTCACCGGGGAGCTGTTTTTT.

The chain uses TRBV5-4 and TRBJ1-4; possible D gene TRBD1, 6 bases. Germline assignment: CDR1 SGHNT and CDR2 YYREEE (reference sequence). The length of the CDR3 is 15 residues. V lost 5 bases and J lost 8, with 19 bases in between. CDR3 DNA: TGTGCCAGCAGTTCAGGACAGTCCCAGAAGGAAAAACTGTTTTTT. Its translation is CASSSGQSQKEKLFF.

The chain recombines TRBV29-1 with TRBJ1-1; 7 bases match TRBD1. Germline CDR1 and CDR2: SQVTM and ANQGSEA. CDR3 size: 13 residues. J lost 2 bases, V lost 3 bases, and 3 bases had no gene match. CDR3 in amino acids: CSVEGQQNTEAFF. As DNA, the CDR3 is TGCAGCGTTGAGGGACAGCAAAACACTGAAGCTTTCTTT.

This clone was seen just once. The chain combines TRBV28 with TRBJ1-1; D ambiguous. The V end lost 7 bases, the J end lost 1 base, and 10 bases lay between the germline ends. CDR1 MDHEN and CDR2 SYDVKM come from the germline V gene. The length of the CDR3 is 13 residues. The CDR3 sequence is CASNSPRNTEAFF. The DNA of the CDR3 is TGTGCCAGCAATTCCCCCAGGAACACTGAAGCTTTCTTT.

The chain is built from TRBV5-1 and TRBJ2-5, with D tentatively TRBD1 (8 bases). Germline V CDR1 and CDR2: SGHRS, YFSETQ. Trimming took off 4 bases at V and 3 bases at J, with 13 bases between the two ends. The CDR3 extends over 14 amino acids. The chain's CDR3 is CASSPQGGKETQYF. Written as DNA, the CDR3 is TGCGCCAGCAGCCCACAGGGGGGGAAAGAGACCCAGTACTTC.

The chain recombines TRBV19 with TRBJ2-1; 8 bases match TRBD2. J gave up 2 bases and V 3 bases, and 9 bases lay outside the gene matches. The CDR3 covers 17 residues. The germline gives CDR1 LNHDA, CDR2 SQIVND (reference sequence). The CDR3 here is CASSIFGSGVTYNEQFF. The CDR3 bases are TGTGCCAGTAGTATCTTTGGTAGCGGGGTAACCTACAATGAGCAGTTCTTC.

The CDR3 coding sequence is TGTGCCAGCAGTCCAGACCGTACGGGCGAGCAGTACTTC. It is translated as CASSPDRTGEQYF. The chain carries TRBV27 and TRBJ2-7; no clear D. CDR3 length equals 13 residues. The V end lost 5 bases, the J end lost 6 bases, and 14 bases lay between the germline ends. Germline-derived CDR1 and CDR2 are MNHEY and SMNVEV (reference sequence).